This TCR beta chain was recorded in a study of PD-1 blockade in classical Hodgkin lymphoma. Following autologous stem cell transplantation, relapse occurred in every patient, and exposure to brentuximab vedotin varied. The germline gives CDR1 LGHNA, CDR2 YNFKEQ. This CDR3 spans 16 amino acids. With 3 bases removed from V and 6 bases from J, the gap between germline ends came to 18 bases. TCRdb's copy holds only in-frame clones and misses some; the assay was immunoSEQ multiplex PCR. Here the sample spans 150,000 or so clones, around 84% being singletons. V and J are TRBV4-2 and TRBJ2-1, with D perhaps TRBD1 (5 bases). This receptor was taken from a human donor with classical Hodgkin lymphoma. Specimen: peripheral blood mononuclear cells (PBMCs), collected before the second cycle of nivolumab. The CDR3 here is CASSHASGQGTNEQFF. DNA of the CDR3: TGTGCCAGCAGCCACGCCTCAGGGCAGGGTACCAATGAGCAGTTCTTC.